One sample yielded the 31 T cell receptor beta chains listed below, sequenced in a study of OX40 agonist ivuxolimab in advanced cancers. Assay used: immunoSEQ multiplex PCR; TCRdb lists only in-frame clones, some missing. The sample has roughly 34,000 clones, around 83% seen once. The sample in question was CD4+ or CD8+ T cells sorted from blood, obtained in a trial of the OX40 agonist ivuxolimab. The receptors were gathered from an adult with an advanced solid tumor such as melanoma, head and neck, liver or kidney cancer.

This clone was recorded only once. This chain links TRBV5-1 with TRBJ2-5; no reliable D call. The V and J ends lost 1 base and 2 bases respectively, with 15 bases between them. The CDR3 runs 16 residues. The germline gives CDR1 SGHRS, CDR2 YFSETQ. CDR3 sequence (DNA): TGCGCCAGCAGCTTGTCTCCGGGCGGTACTCAAGAGACCCAGTACTTC. This codes for CASSLSPGGTQETQYF.

This chain uses TRBV7-2 with TRBJ2-7, with TRBD2 identical over 8 bases. The J segment lost 3 bases and the V segment lost 5 bases, leaving 6 bases of the junction unmatched. The CDR3 contains 14 residues. CDR1 is SGHTA and CDR2 is FQGNSA in the germline V gene. The CDR3 here is CASSPTGGHYEQYF. The DNA of the CDR3 is TGTGCCAGCAGCCCGACGGGGGGGCACTACGAGCAGTACTTC.

V and J are TRBV12-5 and TRBJ2-5; 8 positions match TRBD1. V shed 7 bases and J 4 bases; nucleotides not matched to a gene: 14. The CDR3 totals 16 residues. Germline CDR1 and CDR2: LGHNT and FRNRAP. CDR3 amino acids: CASAASGRGLRETQYF. The CDR3 nucleotides are TGTGCTAGTGCCGCTTCGGGCAGGGGGCTCAGAGAGACCCAGTACTTC.

The chain uses TRBV5-1 and TRBJ1-2; D unresolved. The CDR3 spans 14 residues. With 0 bases removed from V and 4 bases from J, the gap between germline ends came to 10 bases. The germline V gene encodes CDR1 SGHRS and CDR2 YFSETQ. The CDR3 spells CASSLGSGVYGYTF. In nucleotides, the CDR3 is TGCGCCAGCAGCTTGGGGTCAGGAGTCTATGGCTACACCTTC.

The chain links TRBV28 to TRBJ1-5; perhaps TRBD1 as D (5 bases). The V end lost 2 bases, the J end lost 9 bases, and 17 bases lay between the germline ends. This CDR3 comprises 15 residues. The V gene's germline CDR1 is MDHEN and CDR2 SYDVKM. The CDR3 sequence is CASSLVGGSLGPQHF. In nucleotides, the CDR3 is TGTGCCAGCAGTTTAGTTGGGGGGAGTCTCGGGCCCCAGCATTTT. Full variable domain (rest looked up from reference TRBV28 and TRBJ1-5): DVKVTQSSRYLVKRTGEKVFLECVQDMDHENMFWYRQDPGLGLRLIYFSYDVKMKEKGDIPEGYSVSREKKERFSLILESASTNQTSMYLCASSLVGGSLGPQHFGDGTRLSIL.

In its sample, this clone was seen a few times. Other nucleotide sequences from this sample produce the same CDR3. The rearrangement uses TRBV14 and TRBJ2-5, with 8 nucleotides matching TRBD2. Germline V gives CDR1 SGHDN, CDR2 FVKESK. V dropped 6 bases and J dropped 5; count of bases not matched to a gene: 8. The CDR3 runs 14 residues. The CDR3 loop reads CASRRGGLGETQYF. CDR3 coding DNA: TGTGCCAGCAGACGCGGGGGGCTCGGGGAGACCCAGTACTTC.

CDR3: CASSDPLSPEAFF. In nucleotides, the CDR3 is TGCGCCAGCAGTGACCCCCTCAGCCCTGAAGCTTTCTTT. J is TRBJ1-1 and V is TRBV10-1; no definite D call. This CDR3 has 13 amino acids. Germline V lookup: CDR1 WNHNN, CDR2 SYGVQD (reference sequence). Trimming shortened V by 3 bases and J by 6 bases, and 11 bases separated the two germline ends.

The chain uses TRBV18 and TRBJ2-7; D tentatively fits TRBD1 or TRBD2 (5 bases each). The V end lost 6 bases, the J end lost 4 bases, and 25 bases lay between the germline ends. Germline CDR1 KGHSH, CDR2 LQKENI. The CDR3 contains 17 residues. DNA of the CDR3: TGTGCCAGCTCCCCATCCCCCCCGGGGCAGCAGGTATACGAGCAGTACTTC. Translation: CASSPSPPGQQVYEQYF.

For the CDR3, the DNA is TGTGCCAGCAGCCCACAGGGAAATAGCAATCAGCCCCAGCATTTT. It specifies CASSPQGNSNQPQHF. The chain carries TRBV7-2 and TRBJ1-5; the D gene is possibly TRBD1 (6 bases). Trimming shortened V by 5 bases and J by 0 bases, and 11 bases separated the two germline ends. Germline CDR1 and CDR2: SGHTA and FQGNSA. The CDR3 runs to 15 residues. The full variable domain, its missing parts supplied by reference TRBV7-2 and TRBJ1-5, is GAGVSQSPSNKVTEKGKDVELRCDPISGHTALYWYRQSLGQGLEFLIYFQGNSAPDKSGLPSDRFSAERTGGSVSTLTIQRTQQEDSAVYLCASSPQGNSNQPQHFGDGTRLSIL.

The gene calls are TRBV19 and TRBJ2-2, with D perhaps matching TRBD1 (5 bases). The CDR3 sequence is 15 residues long. Germline loops: CDR1 LNHDA, CDR2 SQIVND (reference sequence). V was pared by 4 bases and J by 6 bases, with 15 bases between. The CDR3 is CASSTQGWVAGELFF. CDR3 sequence (DNA): TGTGCCAGTAGTACCCAGGGTTGGGTAGCCGGGGAGCTGTTTTTT.

This chain uses TRBV11-2 with TRBJ1-1; 8 bases line up with TRBD1. J gave up 5 bases and V 1 base, and 15 bases lay outside the gene matches. Germline lookup yields CDR1 SGHAT and CDR2 FQNNGV. The CDR3 loop spans 18 amino acids. CDR3 nucleotide sequence: TGTGCCAGCAGCTTAGGCCCCCCCCGGGACAGGTTGTGGACTGAAGCTTTCTTT. It is translated as CASSLGPPRDRLWTEAFF.

The gene calls are TRBV19 and TRBJ2-5; D could derive from TRBD1 or TRBD2 (5 bases each). The germline CDR1 and CDR2 sequences are LNHDA and SQIVND (reference sequence). The length of the CDR3 is 16 residues. Trimming took 1 base from V and 7 from J, leaving 19 bases between them. The CDR3 DNA reads TGTGCCAGTAGTATAGGCCCGGGACCCAGCTCGGTGACCCAGTACTTC. It is translated as CASSIGPGPSSVTQYF.

This sequence joins TRBV11-2 and TRBJ2-3; 15 nucleotides agree with TRBD2. CDR1 SGHAT and CDR2 FQNNGV come from the germline V gene. The J segment lost 8 bases and the V segment lost 5 bases, leaving 5 bases of the junction unmatched. The CDR3 contains 15 residues. As DNA, the CDR3 is TGTGCCAGCAGCCCTGGACTAGCGGGGGGGCGTACGCAGTATTTT. Residues: CASSPGLAGGRTQYF.

V is TRBV27 and J is TRBJ1-4; 8 bases align to TRBD1. Germline-derived CDR1 and CDR2 are MNHEY and SMNVEV (reference sequence). This CDR3 is built from 19 residues. J gave up 8 bases and V 6 bases, and 23 bases lay outside the gene matches. The CDR3 nucleotides read TGTGCCAGCAGCCCAAGGACCAGGGGGCTGACCCTTGAAGGGGAAAAACTGTTTTTT. Protein product: CASSPRTRGLTLEGEKLFF.

V is TRBV7-2 and J is TRBJ2-3; D is undetermined. The germline gives CDR1 SGHTA, CDR2 FQGNSA. V lost 1 base to trimming and J lost 4 bases, with 3 bases between them. This CDR3 comprises 12 residues. DNA for the CDR3: TGTGCCAGCAGCTTAGGTCCAGATACGCAGTATTTT. Protein product: CASSLGPDTQYF.

V usage is TRBV7-9 and J usage is TRBJ1-3; TRBD1 aligns across 7 bases. J was trimmed by 5 bases and V by 2 bases; bases with no gene match: 6. Germline loops: CDR1 SEHNR, CDR2 FQNEAQ (reference sequence). The CDR3 extends over 15 amino acids. The DNA for the CDR3 is TGTGCCAGCAGCTTAACCCTGGGACAGAGAAACACCATATATTTT. Translating it yields CASSLTLGQRNTIYF.

The chain uses TRBV19 and TRBJ2-2; D remains ambiguous. Germline-derived CDR1 and CDR2 are LNHDA and SQIVND (reference sequence). Trimming removed 5 bases at V and 1 base at J, with 8 bases between. The CDR3 has 14 residues. This CDR3 reads CASSWTKNTGELFF. CDR3 nucleotides: TGTGCCAGTAGTTGGACGAAGAACACCGGGGAGCTGTTTTTT.

The V and J genes are TRBV6-1 and TRBJ2-1; D gene uncertain. Deletions cut 1 base from V and 9 bases from J, with 1 base between. The CDR3 has 10 amino acids. CDR1 is MNHNS, CDR2 SASEGT, per germline. The CDR3 spells CASSEVEQFF. CDR3 DNA: TGTGCCAGCAGTGAAGTTGAGCAGTTCTTC.

This clone was seen a few times. The chain combines TRBV6-6 with TRBJ1-1, with TRBD1 matching 8 bases. Germline V CDR1 and CDR2: MNHNY, SVGAGI (reference sequence). V lost 6 bases and J lost 1; bases outside the gene matches: 7. The CDR3 length is 15 residues. The DNA for the CDR3 is TGTGCCAGCAGCCGACAGGGGCCCTCGAACACTGAAGCTTTCTTT. Translation: CASSRQGPSNTEAFF.

This clone appeared a few times. This chain joins TRBV2 and TRBJ2-2; TRBD2 is a possible D gene (5 bases). There are 13 residues in the CDR3. In germline, CDR1 is SNHLY, CDR2 FYNNEI. V gave up 4 bases and J gave up 4 bases, with 7 bases separating them. CDR3 sequence reads: CASSGRITGELFF. The CDR3 DNA reads TGTGCCAGCAGTGGGAGGATCACCGGGGAGCTGTTTTTT.

The CDR3 is CASSLEFYNEQFF. The CDR3 DNA reads as TGTGCCAGCAGCTTAGAGTTCTACAATGAGCAGTTCTTC. V usage is TRBV11-2 and J usage is TRBJ2-1; no definite D call. This CDR3 spans 13 amino acids. Between the trimmed V and J ends, which lost 0 bases and 3 bases, there was a span of 3 bases. Germline V CDR1 and CDR2: SGHAT, FQNNGV.

The CDR3 bases are TGTGCCAGCAATAGGGGTGATTCACCCCTCCACTTT. Translating it yields CASNRGDSPLHF. The chain has TRBV6-1 and TRBJ1-6; a weak D match, TRBD1 (5 bases). In germline, CDR1 is MNHNS, CDR2 SASEGT. Trimming left V 7 bases short and J 8 bases short, with 9 bases between. The CDR3 has 12 residues.

This clone has only a few counts. This chain connects TRBV7-3 to TRBJ2-1, with 8 bases that match TRBD2. The CDR3 is made up of 17 amino acids. Germline-derived CDR1 and CDR2 are SGHTA and FQGTGA. Trimming took 2 bases from V and 9 from J; bases not matched to a gene: 15. CDR3 sequence: CASSLGTSGARGVEQFF. The CDR3 coding sequence is TGTGCCAGCAGCTTAGGTACTAGCGGAGCCAGGGGTGTTGAGCAGTTCTTC.

The chain employs TRBV6-5 and TRBJ2-3; D unresolved. The CDR3 loop spans 11 amino acids. Germline loops: CDR1 MNHEY, CDR2 SVGAGI. Trimming removed 5 bases from V and 2 bases from J, with 2 bases in between. The CDR3 loop reads CASSNTDTQYF. In DNA form, the CDR3 reads TGTGCCAGCAGTAACACAGATACGCAGTATTTT.

V and J are TRBV5-1 and TRBJ1-4; 10 positions agree with TRBD1. Germline CDR1 is SGHRS and CDR2 is YFSETQ. The CDR3 runs to 14 residues. Trimming removed 4 bases from V and 7 bases from J; junction bases left unmatched: 4. CDR3 nucleotides: TGCGCCAGCAGCCAGACAGGGGGCGGTGAAAAACTGTTTTTT. It yields the protein CASSQTGGGEKLFF.

V gene TRBV6-1 combines with J gene TRBJ1-2, with D possibly being TRBD1 (6 bases). V gave up 1 base and J gave up 3 bases, with 12 bases separating them. Germline values: CDR1 MNHNS, CDR2 SASEGT. This CDR3 comprises 15 residues. For the CDR3, the DNA is TGTGCCAGCAGTGAAGTTGGGGGCGCGTACTATGGCTACACCTTC. The encoded protein is CASSEVGGAYYGYTF.

This rearrangement joins TRBV19 to TRBJ2-1; TRBD2 matches 12 bases. Germline CDR1 LNHDA, CDR2 SQIVND (reference sequence). The V gene end was trimmed by 6 bases and the J gene end by 3 bases; junction bases not matched to a gene: 6. This CDR3 spans 16 amino acids. The CDR3 region is CASRLAGGTNYNEQFF. The CDR3 DNA sequence: TGTGCCAGTAGGCTAGCGGGGGGGACGAACTACAATGAGCAGTTCTTC. The full variable domain, with the rest looked up from reference TRBV19 and TRBJ2-1, is DGGITQSPKYLFRKEGQNVTLSCEQNLNHDAMYWYRQDPGQGLRLIYYSQIVNDFQKGDIAEGYSVSREKKESFPLTVTSAQKNPTAFYLCASRLAGGTNYNEQFFGPGTRLTVL.

This sequence joins TRBV15 and TRBJ2-5; the match to TRBD2 covers 8 bases. The CDR3 has 16 residues. Losses at the gene ends were 1 base for V and 4 bases for J; bases not matched to a gene: 8. CDR1 and CDR2 (germline): LNHNV, YYDKDF (reference sequence). The CDR3 loop reads CATSRGDGGGGETQYF. Here the CDR3 DNA reads TGTGCCACCAGCAGAGGGGACGGGGGGGGTGGAGAGACCCAGTACTTC. The variable domain in full, completed from reference TRBV15 and TRBJ2-5, reads DAMVIQNPRYQVTQFGKPVTLSCSQTLNHNVMYWYQQKSSQAPKLLFHYYDKDFNNEADTPDNFQSRRPNTSFCFLDIRSPGLGDTAMYLCATSRGDGGGGETQYFGPGTRLLVL.

The chain joins TRBV5-1 to TRBJ2-1; D may be TRBD2 (5 bases). CDR3 length equals 16 residues. Germline CDR1 is SGHRS and CDR2 is YFSETQ. V was clipped by 3 bases and J by 4 bases, with 17 bases between them. CDR3 residues: CASSWSGLLTYNEQFF. CDR3 coding DNA: TGCGCCAGCAGCTGGAGCGGACTTCTAACTTACAATGAGCAGTTCTTC.

The chain carries TRBV5-1 and TRBJ1-1; unclear D gene. Germline loops: CDR1 SGHRS, CDR2 YFSETQ. This CDR3 has 13 amino acids. Trimming removed 4 bases from V and 1 base from J, with 8 bases in between. The CDR3 region is CASSTGSNTEAFF. Written as DNA, the CDR3 is TGCGCCAGCAGCACGGGGTCGAACACTGAAGCTTTCTTT.

This CDR3 is CAISSRDRPEAFF. Here the CDR3 DNA reads TGTGCCATCAGTTCCCGGGACAGGCCTGAAGCTTTCTTT. V and J are TRBV10-3 and TRBJ1-1, with TRBD1 matching 8 bases. The germline V gene encodes CDR1 ENHRY and CDR2 SYGVKD. With 5 bases clipped from V and 6 bases from J, the junction kept 5 bases outside the gene matches. The CDR3 has 13 amino acids.